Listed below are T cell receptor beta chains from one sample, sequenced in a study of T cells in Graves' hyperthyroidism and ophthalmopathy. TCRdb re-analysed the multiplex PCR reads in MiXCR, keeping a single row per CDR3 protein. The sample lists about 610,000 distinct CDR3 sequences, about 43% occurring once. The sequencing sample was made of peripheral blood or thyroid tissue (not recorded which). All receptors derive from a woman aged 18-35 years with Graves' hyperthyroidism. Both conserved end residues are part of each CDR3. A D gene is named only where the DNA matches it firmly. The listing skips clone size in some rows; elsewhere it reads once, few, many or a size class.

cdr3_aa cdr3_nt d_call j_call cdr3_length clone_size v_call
CASSQGRESREQYF TGTGCCAGCAGCCAAGGGCGGGAGTCTCGGGAGCAGTACTTC TRBD2 TRBJ2-7 14 few TRBV3-1
CASSEADGGGSTDTQYF TGTGCCAGCAGTGAAGCAGACGGCGGTGGAAGCACAGATACGCAGTATTTT - TRBJ2-3 17 - TRBV6-5
CASSQDSQGYQETQYF TGCGCCAGCAGCCAAGATAGTCAGGGGTACCAAGAGACCCAGTACTTC - TRBJ2-5 16 many TRBV4-1
CASSQPGLNTEAFF TGTGCCAGCAGCCAGCCGGGCCTGAACACTGAAGCTTTCTTT - TRBJ1-1 14 - TRBV7-8
CASSLGSSGNTMYF TGTGCCAGCAGTTTGGGGAGCTCTGGAAACACCATGTATTTT - TRBJ1-3 14 - TRBV12-3/TRBV12-4
CASSSQSSYNSPLHF TGTGCCAGCAGTTCTCAGAGCTCCTATAATTCACCCCTCCACTTT - TRBJ1-6 15 many TRBV13
CASSILAGFADTQYF TGTGCCAGTAGTATCCTAGCGGGATTTGCAGATACGCAGTATTTT TRBD2 TRBJ2-3 15 - TRBV19
CASSLVFGGSTDTQYF TGTGCCAGCAGCTTAGTCTTCGGCGGCAGCACAGATACGCAGTATTTT - TRBJ2-3 16 few TRBV7-2
CSARDRTSGTDTQYF TGCAGTGCTAGAGATCGGACTAGCGGCACAGATACGCAGTACTTC TRBD2 TRBJ2-7 15 few TRBV20-1
CSVGQGNLETQYF TGCAGCGTCGGACAGGGGAATCTGGAGACCCAGTACTTC TRBD1 TRBJ2-5 13 many TRBV29-1
CASEGLAGLQFF TGTGCCAGCGAAGGACTAGCGGGACTTCAATTCTTC TRBD2 TRBJ2-1 12 few TRBV2
CASSLDRGREEQYF TGTGCCAGCAGCTTAGACAGGGGCCGAGAAGAGCAGTACTTC TRBD1 TRBJ2-7 14 many TRBV7-8
CASSYTGRAGVETQYF TGTGCCAGCAGCTATACAGGGAGAGCGGGTGTAGAGACCCAGTACTTC - TRBJ2-5 16 - TRBV7-3
CASNSLGLAGAFF TGCGCCAGCAACTCCCTAGGACTAGCGGGAGCTTTCTTT - TRBJ1-1 13 - TRBV5-1
CASSSGTLGNEQYF TGTGCCAGCAGCTCTGGGACCCTGGGCAATGAGCAGTACTTC - TRBJ2-5 14 - TRBV7-3
CASLPLAGAHEQYF TGTGCTAGTCTCCCCCTAGCGGGAGCTCACGAGCAGTACTTC TRBD2 TRBJ2-7 14 - TRBV10-3
CAISEAGEASGHYF TGTGCCATCAGTGAGGCAGGGGAGGCCTCGGGCCATTACTTC - TRBJ2-7 14 - TRBV10-3
CASSYYSGTSRNTGELFF TGTGCCAGCAGTTACTATAGCGGGACTTCCAGGAACACCGGGGAGCTGTTTTTT TRBD2 TRBJ2-2 18 many TRBV6-6
CASSSTREGNSPLHF TGTGCCAGCAGCTCGACCCGGGAGGGTAATTCACCCCTCCACTTT - TRBJ1-6 15 many TRBV5-4
CASTSTPNTGELFF TGTGCCAGCACATCAACGCCGAACACCGGGGAGCTGTTTTTT - TRBJ2-2 14 many TRBV7-2
CSARPFESQEKLFF TGCAGTGCTAGACCATTCGAGTCCCAGGAAAAACTGTTTTTT - TRBJ1-4 14 - TRBV20-1
CASSTSNYGYTF TGTGCCAGCAGCACTTCTAACTATGGCTACACCTTC - TRBJ1-2 12 few TRBV21-1